The 25 T cell receptor beta chains given below trace back to one sample, sequenced in a study of blood T cell repertoires in COVID-19. Repertoires were generated with immunoSEQ multiplex PCR, while TCRdb's copy carries only in-frame clones and drops some. The table records more than 200,000 clones, under 90% of them present only once. Sequenced input: peripheral blood. All receptors derive from a middle-aged man with COVID-19, enrolled during active disease.

J is TRBJ2-7 and V is TRBV19, with D perhaps TRBD1 (5 bases). The CDR3 is 13 amino acids. Germline CDR1 LNHDA, CDR2 SQIVND (reference sequence). V lost 6 bases to trimming and J lost 0 bases, with 9 bases between them. The CDR3 loop reads CASSRTSSYEQYF. In DNA, the CDR3 is TGTGCCAGTAGCCGGACATCCTCCTACGAGCAGTACTTC.

The J gene is TRBJ2-5, the V gene TRBV2, with 8 nucleotides matching TRBD2. Per the germline V gene, CDR1 is SNHLY and CDR2 is FYNNEI. The CDR3 contains 13 residues. V dropped 7 bases and J dropped 5; count of bases not matched to a gene: 6. The CDR3 region is CASTAGGIETQYF. The CDR3 DNA reads TGTGCCAGCACCGCGGGGGGTATCGAGACCCAGTACTTC.

In DNA form, the CDR3 reads TGTGCCAGCAGCACCCGGGGGGGGACTAGCGGGAGTTTGAGCACAGATACGCAGTATTTT. Its protein product is CASSTRGGTSGSLSTDTQYF. The chain couples TRBV9 to TRBJ2-3, with TRBD2 identical over 14 bases. The CDR3 spans 20 residues. Germline V gives CDR1 SGDLS, CDR2 YYNGEE. The junction had 13 bases not matched to a gene; V was cut back by 4 bases and J by 0 bases.

Remarks on this clone: The CDR3 does not close with the conserved phenylalanine or tryptophan, likely indicating a read error. The DNA is omitted, as the CDR3 cannot be located on it reliably, and the CDR3 follows TCRdb's listing. V is TRBV6-2 or TRBV6-3 and J is TRBJ2-4; the DNA was not compared with TRBD1, the D call given in the table. The germline gives CDR1 MNHEY, CDR2 SVGEGT. The CDR3 is made up of 14 amino acids, end residues included. The CDR3 protein is CASSYSTGQGARVV.

This clone was seen only once. The rearrangement joins TRBV12-3 or TRBV12-4 to TRBJ1-1; 7 bases match TRBD1. This CDR3 has 13 residues. V trimming: 6 bases; J trimming: 4 bases; junction bases outside the gene matches: 5. The CDR3 nucleotides are TGTGCCAGCAGAACCAGGGGGACCACTGAAGCTTTCTTT. As protein: CASRTRGTTEAFF.

The count of this clone is one. In the same sample, other DNA sequences code for this CDR3. This chain links TRBV5-4 with TRBJ2-7; 9 bases map to TRBD2. The CDR3 loop spans 14 amino acids. Germline assignment: CDR1 SGHNT and CDR2 YYREEE (reference sequence). V trimming: 2 bases; J trimming: 4 bases; junction bases outside the gene matches: 4. The CDR3 bases are TGTGCCAGCAGCTTAGCGGGAGGTACTTACGAGCAGTACTTC. This codes for CASSLAGGTYEQYF.

The V and J genes are TRBV9 and TRBJ2-3, with TRBD2 identical over 10 bases. Germline V CDR1 and CDR2: SGDLS, YYNGEE. V lost 3 bases to trimming and J lost 0 bases; unmatched junction nucleotides: 4. There are 16 residues in the CDR3. The CDR3, as DNA: TGTGCCAGCAGCGCTCCTAGCGGGGGCAGCACAGATACGCAGTATTTT. It encodes CASSAPSGGSTDTQYF.

V gene TRBV5-1 combines with J gene TRBJ2-7; D perhaps matches TRBD1 (5 bases). This CDR3 spans 16 amino acids. Germline values: CDR1 SGHRS, CDR2 YFSETQ. Trimming took 4 bases from V and 0 from J, leaving 17 bases between them. The CDR3 DNA reads as TGCGCCAGCAGCCAAGGTTTGGACACAGCCTCCTACGAGCAGTACTTC. Residues: CASSQGLDTASYEQYF.

The table lists this clone with a count of one. The gene calls are TRBV14 and TRBJ1-1, with D possibly matching TRBD1 (6 bases). CDR1 SGHDN and CDR2 FVKESK come from the germline V gene. CDR3 length: 14 residues. Trimming cost V 0 bases and J 5 bases, with 10 bases left between them. CDR3 amino acids: CASSQELTGTEAFF. The CDR3 coding sequence is TGTGCCAGCAGCCAAGAGCTCACAGGGACTGAAGCTTTCTTT.

The J gene is TRBJ1-1, the V gene TRBV4-1; 8 positions match TRBD1. The CDR3 runs to 16 residues. Germline V CDR1 and CDR2: MGHRA, YSYEKL. The trim removed 4 bases at V and 1 base at J, leaving 8 bases unmatched. DNA of the CDR3: TGCGCCAGCAGCCCGATAGGACAGGGCGGGAACACTGAAGCTTTCTTT. This encodes CASSPIGQGGNTEAFF.

The CDR3 spells CSVRSVLNTEAFF. The CDR3 DNA sequence: TGCAGCGTTCGGTCGGTACTGAACACTGAAGCTTTCTTT. The V call is TRBV29-1, the J call TRBJ1-1; D not resolved. Trimming removed 5 bases from V and 0 bases from J, with 10 bases in between. Germline lookup yields CDR1 SQVTM and CDR2 ANQGSEA. The CDR3 is 13 residues long.

The DNA for the CDR3 is TGTGCCATCAAAAGGGGGACAGGGCCTAGAGGAAACACCATATATTTT. It encodes CAIKRGTGPRGNTIYF. The chain uses TRBV10-3 and TRBJ1-3; 9 bases map to TRBD1. The CDR3 runs to 16 residues. CDR1 and CDR2 from the germline V gene are ENHRY and SYGVKD. The V segment lost 7 bases and the J segment 4 bases; nucleotides outside the gene matches: 11.

This sequence joins TRBV18 and TRBJ2-1; TRBD2 is a possible D gene (7 bases). Trimming stripped 5 bases from V and 7 bases from J, with 9 bases between. Per germline, CDR1 KGHSH and CDR2 LQKENI. The CDR3 is made up of 12 amino acids. The CDR3 DNA is TGTGCCAGCTCAAAGGGGGGGAATGAGCAGTTCTTC. Its protein is CASSKGGNEQFF. Full variable domain (remainder filled in from reference TRBV18 and TRBJ2-1): NAGVMQNPRHLVRRRGQEARLRCSPMKGHSHVYWYRQLPEEGLKFMVYLQKENIIDESGMPKERFSAEFPKEGPSILRIQQVVRGDSAAYFCASSKGGNEQFFGPGTRLTVL.

This chain uses TRBV10-3 with TRBJ1-1; D not resolved. The germline gives CDR1 ENHRY, CDR2 SYGVKD. V lost 6 bases to trimming and J lost 1 base, with 15 bases between them. This CDR3 has 15 amino acids. The CDR3 DNA sequence: TGTGCCATCAGGCCAACGGTAAGTTGGAACACTGAAGCTTTCTTT. Its translation: CAIRPTVSWNTEAFF.

Worth noting for this clone: Other DNA variants within this sample encode the same CDR3. The rearrangement links TRBV9 to TRBJ1-2, with 8 positions matching TRBD1. J gave up 2 bases and V 0 bases, and 0 bases lay outside the gene matches. The V gene's germline CDR1 is SGDLS and CDR2 YYNGEE. This CDR3 spans 14 amino acids. This CDR3 reads CASSVGQGNYGYTF. The CDR3 DNA sequence: TGTGCCAGCAGCGTAGGACAGGGGAACTATGGCTACACCTTC. Complete variable domain (other parts from reference TRBV9 and TRBJ1-2): DSGVTQTPKHLITATGQRVTLRCSPRSGDLSVYWYQQSLDQGLQFLIQYYNGEERAKGNILERFSAQQFPDLHSELNLSSLELGDSALYFCASSVGQGNYGYTFGSGTRLTVV.

The chain employs TRBV6-4 and TRBJ2-2; D is undetermined. Trimming left V 1 base short and J 0 bases short, with 9 bases between. The CDR3 has 16 residues. In germline, CDR1 is MRHNA, CDR2 SNTAGT. CDR3 nucleotide sequence: TGTGCCAGCAGTGACTTTCCCATTTCGAACACCGGGGAGCTGTTTTTT. Translation gives CASSDFPISNTGELFF.

The V call is TRBV10-3, the J call TRBJ2-3; 7 bases match TRBD2. CDR3 length equals 14 residues. Germline-derived CDR1 and CDR2 are ENHRY and SYGVKD. With 11 bases clipped from V and 1 base from J, the junction kept 9 bases outside the gene matches. The CDR3: CAAKRAGGTDTQYF. CDR3 coding DNA: TGTGCCGCCAAGAGGGCGGGGGGCACAGATACGCAGTATTTT.

The rearrangement uses TRBV27 and TRBJ1-6; no clear D gene. The germline V gene has CDR1 MNHEY and CDR2 SMNVEV (reference sequence). The V end was cut by 5 bases, the J end by 14 bases, with 16 bases between. CDR3 size: 13 residues. The CDR3 region is CASSISVFESLHF. The DNA of the CDR3 is TGTGCCAGCAGTATCTCGGTCTTCGAATCCCTCCACTTT.

The chain carries TRBV7-3 and TRBJ2-1, with a possible D match to TRBD1 (6 bases). Germline CDR1 is SGHTA and CDR2 is FQGTGA. Trimming left V 1 base short and J 0 bases short, with 16 bases between. This CDR3 is built from 18 residues. The CDR3 nucleotides are TGTGCCAGCAGCTTAAAGCGTGTGGACAGCAACTCCTACAATGAGCAGTTCTTC. Protein sequence: CASSLKRVDSNSYNEQFF.

The chain links TRBV18 to TRBJ1-5; no clear D. V lost 2 bases to trimming and J lost 7 bases, with 12 bases between them. The CDR3 is 14 amino acids. The germline gives CDR1 KGHSH, CDR2 LQKENI. CDR3 sequence reads: CASSPNGLEQPQHF. The CDR3, as DNA: TGTGCCAGCTCACCAAATGGGCTGGAACAGCCCCAGCATTTT.

The chain has TRBV28 and TRBJ2-3; D might be TRBD1 (6 bases). The CDR3 is 16 amino acids. Germline-derived CDR1 and CDR2 are MDHEN and SYDVKM. Trimming took 5 bases from V and 0 from J, leaving 15 bases between them. Here the CDR3 reads CASSPGTYASTDTQYF. The CDR3 DNA reads as TGTGCCAGCAGTCCCGGGACATATGCTAGCACAGATACGCAGTATTTT. The complete variable domain, with remaining parts taken from reference TRBV28 and TRBJ2-3, reads DVKVTQSSRYLVKRTGEKVFLECVQDMDHENMFWYRQDPGLGLRLIYFSYDVKMKEKGDIPEGYSVSREKKERFSLILESASTNQTSMYLCASSPGTYASTDTQYFGPGTRLTVL.

This chain connects TRBV10-3 to TRBJ1-5, with 9 bases fitting TRBD1. Germline loops: CDR1 ENHRY, CDR2 SYGVKD. CDR3 length equals 16 residues. V trimming: 1 base; J trimming: 6 bases; junction bases outside the gene matches: 7. The CDR3 DNA follows: TGTGCCATCAGTGAGTTGGGACAGGGTCAGGGTCAGCCCCAGCATTTT. This encodes CAISELGQGQGQPQHF.

V usage is TRBV3-1 (or the pseudogene TRBV3-2) and J usage is TRBJ1-1; D is undetermined. The CDR3 consists of 14 residues. The germline V gene encodes CDR1 LGHDT and CDR2 YNNKEL (reference sequence). V lost 4 bases to trimming and J lost 6 bases, with 15 bases between them. The CDR3, as DNA: TGTGCCAGCAGCCCAGACCATAGCGAGGCTGAAGCTTTCTTT. Its translation is CASSPDHSEAEAFF.

The V and J genes are TRBV6-1 and TRBJ2-7; D perhaps matches TRBD2 (6 bases). V was clipped by 7 bases and J by 4 bases, with 20 bases between them. The CDR3 runs 15 residues. Germline V lookup: CDR1 MNHNS, CDR2 SASEGT. The CDR3 DNA reads TGTGCCAGCACCCTATGGGGCGGGATGGAATACGAGCAGTACTTC. This sequence encodes CASTLWGGMEYEQYF.

J is TRBJ2-4 and V is TRBV7-2; 8 positions agree with TRBD2. The germline V gene encodes CDR1 SGHTA and CDR2 FQGNSA. The CDR3 contains 16 residues. V lost 2 bases to trimming and J lost 1 base; unmatched junction nucleotides: 4. DNA for the CDR3: TGTGCCAGCAGCTTAACCGCTAGCGGGGCCAAAAACATTCAGTACTTC. Translating gives CASSLTASGAKNIQYF.